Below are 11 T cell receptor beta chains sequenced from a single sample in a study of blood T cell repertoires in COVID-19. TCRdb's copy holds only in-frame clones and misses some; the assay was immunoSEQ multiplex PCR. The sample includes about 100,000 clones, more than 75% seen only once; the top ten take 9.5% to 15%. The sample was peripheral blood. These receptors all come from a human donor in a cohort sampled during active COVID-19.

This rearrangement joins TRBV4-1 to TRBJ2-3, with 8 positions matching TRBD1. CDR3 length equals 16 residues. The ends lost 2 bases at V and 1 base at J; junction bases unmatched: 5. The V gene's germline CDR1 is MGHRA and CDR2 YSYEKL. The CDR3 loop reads CASSQQQGVGTDTQYF. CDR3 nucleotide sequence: TGCGCCAGCAGCCAACAACAGGGGGTGGGCACAGATACGCAGTATTTT.

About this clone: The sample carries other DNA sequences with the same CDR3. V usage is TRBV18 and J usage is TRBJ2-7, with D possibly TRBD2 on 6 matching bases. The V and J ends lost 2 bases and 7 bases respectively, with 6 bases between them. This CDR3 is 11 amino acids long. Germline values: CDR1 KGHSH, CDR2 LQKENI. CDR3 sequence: CASSPGGEQYF. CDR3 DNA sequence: TGTGCCAGCTCACCAGGGGGGGAGCAGTACTTC.

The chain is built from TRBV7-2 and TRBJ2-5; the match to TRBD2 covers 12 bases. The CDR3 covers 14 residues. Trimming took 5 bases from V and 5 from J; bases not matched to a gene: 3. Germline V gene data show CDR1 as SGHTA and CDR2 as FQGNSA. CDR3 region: CASSPSGRVETQYF. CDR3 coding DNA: TGTGCCAGCAGCCCTAGCGGGAGGGTGGAGACCCAGTACTTC. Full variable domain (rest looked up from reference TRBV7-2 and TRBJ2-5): GAGVSQSPSNKVTEKGKDVELRCDPISGHTALYWYRQSLGQGLEFLIYFQGNSAPDKSGLPSDRFSAERTGGSVSTLTIQRTQQEDSAVYLCASSPSGRVETQYFGPGTRLLVL.

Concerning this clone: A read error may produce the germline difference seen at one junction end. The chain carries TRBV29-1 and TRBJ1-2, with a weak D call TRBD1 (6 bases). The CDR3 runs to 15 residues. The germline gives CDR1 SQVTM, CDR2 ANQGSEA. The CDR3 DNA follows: TGCAGCGTTGACAGACGGGACAATGCTAAGTATGGCTACACCTTC. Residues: CSVDRRDNAKYGYTF.

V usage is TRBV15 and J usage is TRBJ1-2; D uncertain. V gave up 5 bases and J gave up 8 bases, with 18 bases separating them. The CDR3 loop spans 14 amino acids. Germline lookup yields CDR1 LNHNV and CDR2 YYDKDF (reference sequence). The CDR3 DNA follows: TGTGCCACCAGCCAACAAAAGGGAGGTACGGGCTACACCTTC. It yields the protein CATSQQKGGTGYTF.

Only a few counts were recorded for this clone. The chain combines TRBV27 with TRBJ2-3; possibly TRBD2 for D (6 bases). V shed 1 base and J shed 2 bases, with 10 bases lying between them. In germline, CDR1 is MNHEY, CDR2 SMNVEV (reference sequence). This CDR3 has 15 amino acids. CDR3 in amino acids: CASSLLAAPTDTQYF. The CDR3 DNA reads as TGTGCCAGCAGTTTATTAGCGGCCCCCACAGATACGCAGTATTTT.

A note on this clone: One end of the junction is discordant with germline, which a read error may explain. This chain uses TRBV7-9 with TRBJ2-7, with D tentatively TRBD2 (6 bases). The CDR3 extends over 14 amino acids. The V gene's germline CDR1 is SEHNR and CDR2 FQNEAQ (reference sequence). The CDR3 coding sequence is TGTGCCAGCAACTTAAACGGGGGAAACTACGAGCAGTACTTC. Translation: CASNLNGGNYEQYF.

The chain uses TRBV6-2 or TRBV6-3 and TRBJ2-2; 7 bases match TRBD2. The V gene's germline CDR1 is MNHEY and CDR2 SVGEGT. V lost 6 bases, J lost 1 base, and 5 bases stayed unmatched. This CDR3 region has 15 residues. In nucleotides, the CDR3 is TGTGCCAGCAGCAAGCAGCGGGGGAACACCGGGGAGCTGTTTTTT. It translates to CASSKQRGNTGELFF.

DNA for the CDR3: TGTGCCAGCAGCTATAAGGACAGGGGGGCCTACAATGAGCAGTTCTTC. It is translated as CASSYKDRGAYNEQFF. The genes are TRBV11-2 and TRBJ2-1; 10 nucleotides match TRBD1. The CDR3 has 16 amino acids. Trimming at V came to 4 bases and at J to 2 bases, leaving 5 bases not matched to a gene. Germline lookup yields CDR1 SGHAT and CDR2 FQNNGV.

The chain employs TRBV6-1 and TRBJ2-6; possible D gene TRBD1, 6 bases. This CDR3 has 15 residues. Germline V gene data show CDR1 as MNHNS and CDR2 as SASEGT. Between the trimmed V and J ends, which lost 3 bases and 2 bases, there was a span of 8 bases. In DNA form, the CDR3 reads TGTGCCAGCAGTGACCACAGGGCTGGGGCCAACGTCCTGACTTTC. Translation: CASSDHRAGANVLTF.

This CDR3 reads CASSQEFGASGSLWETQYF. DNA of the CDR3: TGCGCCAGCAGCCAAGAGTTCGGCGCTAGCGGGAGTTTGTGGGAGACCCAGTACTTC. This rearrangement joins TRBV4-3 to TRBJ2-5; 10 bases line up with TRBD2. V shed 0 bases and J 5 bases; nucleotides not matched to a gene: 15. Per germline, CDR1 LGHNA and CDR2 YSLEER. The CDR3 sequence is 19 residues long.